In this sample, the clone carrying this T cell receptor (beta chain) turned up a few times. Its matching antigen is unknown. The sample is drawn from a study of CD8+ T cells in alopecia areata. Whole-study findings and limits: Tofacitinib produced a significant decrease in scalp clonality and in expanded CD8+ clones among the top 100. Researchers report lesional scalp, most notably alopecia totalis/universalis, outstripped normal scalp in clonality. It was observed that many expanded lesional clones persisted in scalp and blood during tofacitinib.

Treatment described: oral pan-JAK inhibitor, 5-10 mg twice daily. RNA extraction and reverse transcription yielded cDNA as sequencing template. Sequencing was performed with immunoSEQ multiplex PCR; in TCRdb, only in-frame clones are kept and a portion is missing. The sample holds some 170,000 clones, 58% seen once. Trimming removed 1 base at V and 1 base at J, with 10 bases between. The length of the CDR3 is 15 residues. Germline assignment: CDR1 SGHAT and CDR2 FQNNGV. V gene TRBV11-2 combines with J gene TRBJ1-1, with D unresolved. The sample here was CD4+ T cells sorted from blood, taken at week 56, from a patient treated with tofacitinib. The TCR was taken from a human donor with alopecia areata. As DNA, the CDR3 is TGTGCCAGCAGCTTAGTATCCACTCAGAACACTGAAGCTTTCTTT. This sequence encodes CASSLVSTQNTEAFF. The full variable domain, with the rest looked up from reference TRBV11-2 and TRBJ1-1, is EAGVAQSPRYKIIEKRQSVAFWCNPISGHATLYWYQQILGQGPKLLIQFQNNGVVDDSQLPKDRFSAERLKGVDSTLKIQPAKLEDSAVYLCASSLVSTQNTEAFFGQGTRLTVV.